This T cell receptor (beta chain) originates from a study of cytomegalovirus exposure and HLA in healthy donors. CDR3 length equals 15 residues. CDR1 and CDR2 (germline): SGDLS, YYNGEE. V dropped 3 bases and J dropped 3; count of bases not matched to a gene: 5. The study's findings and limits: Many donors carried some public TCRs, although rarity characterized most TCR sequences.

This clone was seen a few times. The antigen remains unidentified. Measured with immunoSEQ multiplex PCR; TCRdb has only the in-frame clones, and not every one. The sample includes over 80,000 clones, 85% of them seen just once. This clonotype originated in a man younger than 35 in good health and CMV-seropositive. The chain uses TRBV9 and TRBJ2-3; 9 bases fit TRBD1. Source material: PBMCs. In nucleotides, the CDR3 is TGTGCCAGCAGCGCTGGCGGACAGGGGACAGATACGCAGTATTTT. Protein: CASSAGGQGTDTQYF. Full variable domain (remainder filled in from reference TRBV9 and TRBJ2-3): DSGVTQTPKHLITATGQRVTLRCSPRSGDLSVYWYQQSLDQGLQFLIQYYNGEERAKGNILERFSAQQFPDLHSELNLSSLELGDSALYFCASSAGGQGTDTQYFGPGTRLTVL.